This T cell receptor beta chain is drawn from a study of T cell repertoires in cytomegalovirus infection. Overall study: Through public TCR beta signatures, both CMV infection and matching HLA type were indicated.

This clonotype appeared many times. Antigen unknown. V was clipped by 6 bases and J by 0 bases; unmatched bases: 7. Germline V CDR1 and CDR2: MDHEN, SYDVKM. The CDR3 length is 15 residues. Each CDR3 protein is one row after TCRdb ran MiXCR on the reads. The sample yields roughly 500,000 distinct CDR3 sequences, 11% seen once. Study results and caveats: HLA-C-restricted TCR beta clonotypes specific for CMV led the ex vivo response. Cumulative frequency of public TCR beta families picked out carriers of CMV plus the relevant HLA.

Sequenced sample: PBMCs. This chain links TRBV28 with TRBJ2-5; 7 bases are a match to TRBD2. This clonotype originated in a human donor in good health (CMV status not recorded). Some clones in this sample may be carry-over from other donors' samples. The CDR3 loop reads CASSPGGGHQETQYF. Here the CDR3 DNA reads TGTGCCAGCAGCCCGGGAGGTGGGCACCAAGAGACCCAGTACTTC.